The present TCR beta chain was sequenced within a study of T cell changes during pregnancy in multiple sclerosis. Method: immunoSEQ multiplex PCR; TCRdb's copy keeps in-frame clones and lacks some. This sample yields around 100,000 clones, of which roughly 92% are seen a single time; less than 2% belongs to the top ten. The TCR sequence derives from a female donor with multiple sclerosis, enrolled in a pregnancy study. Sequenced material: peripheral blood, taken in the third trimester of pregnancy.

The CDR3: CASTARGSYSYEQYF. The CDR3, as DNA: TGTGCCAGCACTGCAAGGGGGAGTTATTCCTACGAGCAGTACTTC. The rearrangement joins TRBV2 to TRBJ2-7; D may be TRBD1 (6 bases). With 7 bases removed from V and 1 base from J, the gap between germline ends came to 17 bases. CDR3 length equals 15 residues. Germline CDR1 and CDR2: SNHLY and FYNNEI.